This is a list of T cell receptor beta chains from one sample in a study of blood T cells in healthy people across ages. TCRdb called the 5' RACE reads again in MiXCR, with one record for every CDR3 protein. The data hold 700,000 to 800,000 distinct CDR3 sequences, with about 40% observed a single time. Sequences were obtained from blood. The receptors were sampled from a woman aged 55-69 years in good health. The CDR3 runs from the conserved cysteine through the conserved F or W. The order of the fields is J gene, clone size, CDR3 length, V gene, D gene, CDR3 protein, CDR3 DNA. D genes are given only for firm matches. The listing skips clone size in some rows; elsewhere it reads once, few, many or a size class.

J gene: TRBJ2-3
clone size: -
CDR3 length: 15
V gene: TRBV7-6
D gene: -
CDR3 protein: CASSSGGGWGDTQYF
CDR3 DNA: TGTGCCAGCAGCTCCGGCGGCGGATGGGGAGATACGCAGTATTTT

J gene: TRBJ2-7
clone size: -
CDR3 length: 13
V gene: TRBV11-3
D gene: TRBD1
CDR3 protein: CAGSYTGGSEQYF
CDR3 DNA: TGTGCCGGCAGCTATACAGGGGGCAGCGAGCAGTACTTC

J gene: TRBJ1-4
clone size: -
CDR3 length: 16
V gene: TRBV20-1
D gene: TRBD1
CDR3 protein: CSAREQGAWANEKLFF
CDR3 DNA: TGCAGTGCTAGAGAGCAGGGGGCTTGGGCTAATGAAAAACTGTTTTTT

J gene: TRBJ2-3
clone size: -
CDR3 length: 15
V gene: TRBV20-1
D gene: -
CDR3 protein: CSATSSRAPTDTQYF
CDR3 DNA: TGCAGTGCTACATCCTCGCGGGCTCCCACAGATACGCAGTATTTT

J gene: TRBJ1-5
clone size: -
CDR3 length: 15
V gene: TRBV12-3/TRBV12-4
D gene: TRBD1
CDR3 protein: CASSPRTGDDQPQHF
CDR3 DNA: TGTGCCAGCAGTCCGCGGACAGGGGATGATCAGCCCCAGCATTTT

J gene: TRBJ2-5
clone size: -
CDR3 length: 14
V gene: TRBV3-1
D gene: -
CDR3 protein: CASSQESGRGTQYF
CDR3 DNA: TGTGCCAGCAGCCAAGAATCCGGGAGAGGGACCCAGTACTTC

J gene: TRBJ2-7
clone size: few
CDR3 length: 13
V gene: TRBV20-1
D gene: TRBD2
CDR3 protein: CSAGTSAYSEQYF
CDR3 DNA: TGCAGTGCTGGGACTAGCGCCTATTCCGAGCAGTACTTC

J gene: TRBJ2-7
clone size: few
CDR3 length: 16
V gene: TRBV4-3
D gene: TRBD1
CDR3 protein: CASSLHRDRRSYEQYF
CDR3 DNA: TGCGCCAGCAGCCTCCACCGGGACAGGCGTTCCTACGAGCAGTACTTC

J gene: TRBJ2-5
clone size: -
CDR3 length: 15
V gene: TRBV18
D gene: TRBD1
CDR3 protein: CASSLGQATSEEQYF
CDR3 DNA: TGTGCCAGCTCCTTGGGACAGGCGACCTCCGAAGAGCAGTACTTC

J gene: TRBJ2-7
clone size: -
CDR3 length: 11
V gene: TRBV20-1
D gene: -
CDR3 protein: CSLDDGYEQYF
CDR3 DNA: TGCAGTTTAGACGACGGATACGAGCAGTACTTC

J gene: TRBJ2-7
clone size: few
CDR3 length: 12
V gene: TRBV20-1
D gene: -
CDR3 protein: CSASPGAYEQYF
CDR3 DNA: TGCAGTGCTAGTCCCGGGGCCTACGAGCAGTACTTC

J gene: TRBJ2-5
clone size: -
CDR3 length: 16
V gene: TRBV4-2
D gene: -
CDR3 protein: CASSQGANLLQETQYF
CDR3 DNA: TGTGCCAGCAGCCAAGGGGCGAACCTTCTCCAAGAGACCCAGTACTTC

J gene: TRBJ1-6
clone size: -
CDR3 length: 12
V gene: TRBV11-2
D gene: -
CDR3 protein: CASSLEVSPLHF
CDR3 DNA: TGTGCCAGCAGCTTAGAGGTTTCACCCCTCCACTTT

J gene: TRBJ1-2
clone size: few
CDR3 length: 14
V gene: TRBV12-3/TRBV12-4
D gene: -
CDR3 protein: CASSLSGGEVGYTF
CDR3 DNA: TGTGCCAGCAGTTTGAGCGGGGGAGAGGTGGGCTACACCTTC

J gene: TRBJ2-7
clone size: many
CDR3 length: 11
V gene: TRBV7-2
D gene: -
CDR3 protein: CASSQNGEQYF
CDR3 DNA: TGTGCCAGCAGCCAGAACGGCGAGCAGTACTTC

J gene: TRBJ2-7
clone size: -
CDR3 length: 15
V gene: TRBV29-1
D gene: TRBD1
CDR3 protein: CSVEKRGQGPDEQYF
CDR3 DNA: TGCAGCGTTGAAAAAAGGGGACAGGGACCGGACGAGCAGTACTTC

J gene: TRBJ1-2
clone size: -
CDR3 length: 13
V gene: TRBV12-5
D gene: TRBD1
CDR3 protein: CASGLGAGGGYTF
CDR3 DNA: TGTGCTAGTGGTTTGGGGGCAGGGGGTGGCTACACCTTC

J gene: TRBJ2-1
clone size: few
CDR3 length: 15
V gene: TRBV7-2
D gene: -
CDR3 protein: CASSFSGSLYNEQFF
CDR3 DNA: TGTGCCAGCAGCTTTTCAGGAAGCCTGTACAATGAGCAGTTCTTC

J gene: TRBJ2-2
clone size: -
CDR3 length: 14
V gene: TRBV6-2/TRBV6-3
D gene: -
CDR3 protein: CASSTTHITGELFF
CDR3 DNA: TGTGCCAGCAGCACAACCCATATCACCGGGGAGCTGTTTTTT

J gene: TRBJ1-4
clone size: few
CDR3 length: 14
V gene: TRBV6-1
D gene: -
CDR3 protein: CASGGAPDNEKLFF
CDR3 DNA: TGTGCCAGCGGAGGGGCGCCGGATAATGAAAAACTGTTTTTT

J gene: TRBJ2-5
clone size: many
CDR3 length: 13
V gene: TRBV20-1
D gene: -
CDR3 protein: CSARTTGQETQYF
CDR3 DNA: TGCAGTGCTAGAACGACAGGCCAAGAGACCCAGTACTTC

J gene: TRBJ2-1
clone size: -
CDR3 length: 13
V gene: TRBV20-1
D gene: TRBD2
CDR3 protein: CSGAGLSYNEQFF
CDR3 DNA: TGCAGTGGAGCGGGGCTGTCCTACAATGAGCAGTTCTTC

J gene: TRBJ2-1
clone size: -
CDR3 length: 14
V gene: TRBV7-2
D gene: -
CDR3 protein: CATQRSGSYNEQFF
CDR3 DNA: TGTGCCACCCAGCGGTCGGGCTCCTACAATGAGCAGTTCTTC

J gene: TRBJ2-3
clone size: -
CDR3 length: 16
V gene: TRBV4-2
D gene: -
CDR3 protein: CASSRTFGGSTDTQYF
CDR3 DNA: TGTGCCAGCAGCCGAACTTTTGGAGGCTCCACAGATACGCAGTATTTT

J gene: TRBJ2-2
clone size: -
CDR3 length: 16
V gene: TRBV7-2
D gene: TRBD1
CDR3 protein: CASSSRDRGLAGELFF
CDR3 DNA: TGTGCCAGCAGCTCCCGGGACAGGGGCCTCGCCGGGGAGCTGTTTTTT

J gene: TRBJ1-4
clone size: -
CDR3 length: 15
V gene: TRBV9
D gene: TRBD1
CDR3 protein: CASSVSGDSSQGVFF
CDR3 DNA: TGTGCCAGCAGCGTATCCGGGGACAGTAGCCAAGGAGTGTTTTTT

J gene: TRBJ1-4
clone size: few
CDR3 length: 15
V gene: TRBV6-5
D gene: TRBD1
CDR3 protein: CASRRIGTANEKLFF
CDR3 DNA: TGTGCCAGCAGACGCATAGGGACAGCAAATGAAAAACTGTTTTTT

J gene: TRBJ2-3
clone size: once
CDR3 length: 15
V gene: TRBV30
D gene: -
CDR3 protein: CAWSVAGGSTDTQYF
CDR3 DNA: TGTGCCTGGAGTGTCGCAGGAGGTAGCACAGATACGCAGTATTTT

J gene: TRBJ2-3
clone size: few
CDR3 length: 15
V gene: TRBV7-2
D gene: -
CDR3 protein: CASSLVANSADTQYF
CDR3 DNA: TGTGCCAGCAGCTTGGTGGCAAACTCGGCAGATACGCAGTATTTT

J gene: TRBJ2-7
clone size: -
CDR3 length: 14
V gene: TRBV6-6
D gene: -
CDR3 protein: CASSFSGVMYEQYF
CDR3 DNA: TGTGCCAGCAGTTTCAGCGGCGTTATGTACGAGCAGTACTTC

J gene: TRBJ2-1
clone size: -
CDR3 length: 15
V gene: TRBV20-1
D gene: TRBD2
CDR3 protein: CSALRPSGVQDEQFF
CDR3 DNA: TGCAGTGCTCTACGACCTAGCGGGGTCCAAGATGAGCAGTTCTTC

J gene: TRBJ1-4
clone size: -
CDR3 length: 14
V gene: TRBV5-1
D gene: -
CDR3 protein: CASRVGQANEKLFF
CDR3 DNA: TGCGCCAGCAGAGTCGGACAAGCCAATGAAAAACTGTTTTTT

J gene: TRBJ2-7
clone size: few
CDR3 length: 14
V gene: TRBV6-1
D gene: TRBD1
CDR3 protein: CATPPGTGAYEQYF
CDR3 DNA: TGTGCCACCCCTCCCGGGACAGGGGCCTACGAGCAGTACTTC

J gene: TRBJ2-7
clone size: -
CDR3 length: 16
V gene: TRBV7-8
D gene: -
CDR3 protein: CASSLGLASLPYEQYF
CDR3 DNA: TGTGCCAGCAGCTTAGGGTTGGCCAGCCTCCCTTACGAGCAGTACTTC

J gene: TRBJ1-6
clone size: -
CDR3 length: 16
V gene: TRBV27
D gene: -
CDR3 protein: CASSLREWSYNSPLHF
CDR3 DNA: TGTGCCAGCAGTTTGAGGGAGTGGTCCTATAATTCACCCCTCCACTTT

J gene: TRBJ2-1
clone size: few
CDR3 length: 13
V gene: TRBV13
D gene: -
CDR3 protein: CASSLTSSNEQFF
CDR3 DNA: TGTGCCAGCAGCTTAACTAGTTCCAATGAGCAGTTCTTC

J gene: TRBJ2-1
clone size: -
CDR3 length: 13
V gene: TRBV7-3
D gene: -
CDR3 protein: CASSFKGYNEQFF
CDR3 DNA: TGTGCCAGCAGCTTTAAGGGTTACAATGAGCAGTTCTTC

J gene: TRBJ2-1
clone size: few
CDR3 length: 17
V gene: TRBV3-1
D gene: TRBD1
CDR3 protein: CASSPWTGDFSYNEQFF
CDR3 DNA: TGTGCCAGCAGCCCCTGGACAGGGGACTTCTCCTACAATGAGCAGTTCTTC

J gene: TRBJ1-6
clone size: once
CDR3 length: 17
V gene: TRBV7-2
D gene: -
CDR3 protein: CTSSLSTGRPYNSPLHF
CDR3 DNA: TGTACCAGCAGCTTAAGTACGGGGCGCCCCTATAATTCACCCCTCCACTTT

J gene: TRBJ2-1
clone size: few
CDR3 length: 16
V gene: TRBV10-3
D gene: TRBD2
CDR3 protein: CAISESTSGTYNEQFF
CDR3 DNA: TGTGCCATCAGTGAGTCCACTAGCGGGACCTACAATGAGCAGTTCTTC

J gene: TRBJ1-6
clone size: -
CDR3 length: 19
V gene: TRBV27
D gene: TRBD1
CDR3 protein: CASSLRPWWAGQGNSPLHF
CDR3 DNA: TGTGCCAGCAGTTTACGGCCCTGGTGGGCCGGACAGGGCAATTCACCCCTCCACTTT

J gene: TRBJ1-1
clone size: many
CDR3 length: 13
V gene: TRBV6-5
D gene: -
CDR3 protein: CASRPTPNTEAFF
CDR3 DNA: TGTGCCAGCAGACCCACACCGAACACTGAAGCTTTCTTT

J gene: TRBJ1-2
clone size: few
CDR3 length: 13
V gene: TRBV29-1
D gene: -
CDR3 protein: CSASDGANYGYTF
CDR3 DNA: TGCAGCGCCTCGGACGGGGCTAACTATGGCTACACCTTC

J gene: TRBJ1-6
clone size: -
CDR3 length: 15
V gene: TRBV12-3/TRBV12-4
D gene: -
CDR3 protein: CASSLSSRGDSPLHF
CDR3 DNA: TGTGCCAGCAGTTTATCTAGCCGGGGGGATTCACCCCTCCACTTT

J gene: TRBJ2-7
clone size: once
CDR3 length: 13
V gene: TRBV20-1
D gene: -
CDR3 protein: CSARDGRSYEQYF
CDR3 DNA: TGCAGTGCTAGAGACGGGCGGAGCTACGAGCAGTACTTC

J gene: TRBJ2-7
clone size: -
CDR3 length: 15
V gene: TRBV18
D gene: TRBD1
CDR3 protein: CASSPPDRGLYEQYF
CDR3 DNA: TGTGCCAGCTCACCTCCGGACAGGGGGCTTTACGAGCAGTACTTC

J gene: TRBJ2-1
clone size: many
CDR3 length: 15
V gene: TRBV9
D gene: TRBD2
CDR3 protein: CASSEGLAEYNEQFF
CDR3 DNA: TGTGCCAGCAGCGAGGGACTAGCAGAGTACAATGAGCAGTTCTTC